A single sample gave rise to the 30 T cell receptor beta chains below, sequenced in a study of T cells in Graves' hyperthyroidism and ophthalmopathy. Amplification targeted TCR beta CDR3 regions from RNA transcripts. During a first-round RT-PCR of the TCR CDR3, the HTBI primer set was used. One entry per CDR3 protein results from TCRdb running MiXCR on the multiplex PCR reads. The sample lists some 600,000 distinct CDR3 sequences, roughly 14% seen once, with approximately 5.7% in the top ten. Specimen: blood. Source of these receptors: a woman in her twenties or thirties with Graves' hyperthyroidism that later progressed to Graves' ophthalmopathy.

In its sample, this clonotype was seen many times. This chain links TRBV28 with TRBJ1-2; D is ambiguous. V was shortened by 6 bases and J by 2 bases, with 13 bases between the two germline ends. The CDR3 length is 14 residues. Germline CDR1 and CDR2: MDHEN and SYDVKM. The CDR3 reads CASRGHAVNYGYTF. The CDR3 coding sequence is TGTGCCAGCAGAGGGCACGCCGTAAACTATGGCTACACCTTC.

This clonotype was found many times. CDR3: CATSEVGQATNTGELFF. DNA for the CDR3: TGTGCCACCAGTGAAGTCGGACAGGCTACGAACACCGGGGAGCTGTTTTTT. The V and J genes are TRBV24-1 and TRBJ2-2; 7 bases align to TRBD1. V dropped 4 bases and J dropped 0; count of bases not matched to a gene: 7. The CDR3 runs 17 residues. Germline CDR1 is KGHDR and CDR2 is SFDVKD.

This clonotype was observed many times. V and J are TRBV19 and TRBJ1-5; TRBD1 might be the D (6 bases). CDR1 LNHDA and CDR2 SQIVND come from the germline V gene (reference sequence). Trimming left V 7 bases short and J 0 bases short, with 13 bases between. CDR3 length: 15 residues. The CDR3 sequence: CASTRLQGSNQPQHF. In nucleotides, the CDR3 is TGTGCCAGTACCCGACTACAGGGTAGCAATCAGCCCCAGCATTTT.

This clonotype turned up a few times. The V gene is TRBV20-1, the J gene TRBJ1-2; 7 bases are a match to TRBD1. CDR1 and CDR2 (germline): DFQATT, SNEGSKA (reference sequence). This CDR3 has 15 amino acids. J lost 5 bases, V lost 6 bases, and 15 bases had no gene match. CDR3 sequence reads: CSAPRSGGGGYGYTF. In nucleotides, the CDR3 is TGCAGTGCACCCCGCTCAGGGGGGGGTGGTTATGGCTACACCTTC.

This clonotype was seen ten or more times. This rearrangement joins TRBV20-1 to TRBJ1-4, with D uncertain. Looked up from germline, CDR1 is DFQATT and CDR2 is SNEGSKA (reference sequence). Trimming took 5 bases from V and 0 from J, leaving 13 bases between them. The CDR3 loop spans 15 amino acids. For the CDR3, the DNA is TGCAGTGCTCCCGGTGCAGACGCAACTAATGAAAAACTGTTTTTT. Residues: CSAPGADATNEKLFF.

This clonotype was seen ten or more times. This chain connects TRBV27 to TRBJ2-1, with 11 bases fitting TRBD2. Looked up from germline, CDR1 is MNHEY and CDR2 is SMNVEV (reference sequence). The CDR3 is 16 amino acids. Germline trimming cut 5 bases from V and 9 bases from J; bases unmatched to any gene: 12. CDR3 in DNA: TGTGCCAGCAGTCCGCTAGCGGGAGGTTTGAGTCTTGAGCAGTTCTTC. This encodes CASSPLAGGLSLEQFF.

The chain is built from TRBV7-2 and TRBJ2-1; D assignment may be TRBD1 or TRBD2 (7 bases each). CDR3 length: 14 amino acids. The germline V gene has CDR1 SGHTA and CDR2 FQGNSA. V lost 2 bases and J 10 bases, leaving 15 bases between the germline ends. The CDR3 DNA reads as TGTGCCAGCAGCTTACAGGGGGGGGGAGACGAGCAGTTCTTC. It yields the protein CASSLQGGGDEQFF.

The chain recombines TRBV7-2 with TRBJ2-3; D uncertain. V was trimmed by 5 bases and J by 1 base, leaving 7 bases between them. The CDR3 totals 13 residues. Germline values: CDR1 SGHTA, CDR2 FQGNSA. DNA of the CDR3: TGTGCCAGCAGCCGTCCTGGCACAGATACGCAGTATTTT. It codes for CASSRPGTDTQYF.

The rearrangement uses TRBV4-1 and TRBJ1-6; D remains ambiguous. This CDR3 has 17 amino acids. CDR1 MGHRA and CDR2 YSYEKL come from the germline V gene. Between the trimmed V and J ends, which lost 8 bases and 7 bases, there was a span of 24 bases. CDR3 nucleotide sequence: TGCGCCAGCGGATATGTAAGGACGGTGCGCCCCAATTCACCCCTCCACTTT. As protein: CASGYVRTVRPNSPLHF.

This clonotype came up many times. CDR3 residues: CASSQAGSTDTQYF. The CDR3 bases are TGTGCCAGCAGCCAAGCAGGGAGCACAGATACGCAGTATTTT. The chain has TRBV3-1 and TRBJ2-3, with a tentative D call TRBD1 (5 bases). Trimming shortened V by 1 base and J by 0 bases, and 5 bases separated the two germline ends. This CDR3 has 14 residues. Germline V CDR1 and CDR2: LGHDT, YNNKEL (reference sequence).

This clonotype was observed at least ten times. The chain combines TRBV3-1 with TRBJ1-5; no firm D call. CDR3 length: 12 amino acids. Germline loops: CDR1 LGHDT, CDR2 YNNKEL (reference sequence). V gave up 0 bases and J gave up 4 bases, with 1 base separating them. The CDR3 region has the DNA TGTGCCAGCAGCCAAGATAATCAGCCCCAGCATTTT. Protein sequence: CASSQDNQPQHF.

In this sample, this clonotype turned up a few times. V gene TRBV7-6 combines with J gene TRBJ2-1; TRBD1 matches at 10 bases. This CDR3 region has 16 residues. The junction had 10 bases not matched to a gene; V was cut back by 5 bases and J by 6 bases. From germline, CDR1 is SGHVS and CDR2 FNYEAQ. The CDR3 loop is CASSKRQGATFNEQFF. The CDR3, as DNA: TGTGCCAGCAGCAAAAGACAGGGGGCGACGTTCAATGAGCAGTTCTTC.

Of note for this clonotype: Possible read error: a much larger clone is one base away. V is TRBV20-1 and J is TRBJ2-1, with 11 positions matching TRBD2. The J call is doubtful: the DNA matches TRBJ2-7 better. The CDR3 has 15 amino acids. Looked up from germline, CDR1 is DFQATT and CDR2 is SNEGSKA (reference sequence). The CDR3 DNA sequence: TGCAGTGCCCTACTTAGCGGGAGGGGCAACAATGAGCAGTACTTC. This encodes CSALLSGRGNNEQYF.

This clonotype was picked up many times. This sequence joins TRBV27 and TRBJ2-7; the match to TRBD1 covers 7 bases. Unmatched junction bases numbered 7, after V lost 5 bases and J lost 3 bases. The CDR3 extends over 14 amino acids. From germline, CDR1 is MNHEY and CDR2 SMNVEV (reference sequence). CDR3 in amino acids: CASSTTGPLYEQYF. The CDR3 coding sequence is TGTGCCAGCAGTACGACAGGGCCCCTCTACGAGCAGTACTTC.

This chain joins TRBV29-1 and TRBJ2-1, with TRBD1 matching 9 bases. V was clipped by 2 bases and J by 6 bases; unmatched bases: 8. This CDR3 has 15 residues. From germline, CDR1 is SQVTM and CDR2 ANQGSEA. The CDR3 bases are TGCAGCGTTGAAAGAGTGGACAGGGGTTTCAATGAGCAGTTCTTC. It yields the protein CSVERVDRGFNEQFF.

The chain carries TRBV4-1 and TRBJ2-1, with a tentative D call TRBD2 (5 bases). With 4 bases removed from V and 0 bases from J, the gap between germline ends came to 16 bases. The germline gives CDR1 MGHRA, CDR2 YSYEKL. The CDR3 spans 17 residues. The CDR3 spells CASSLSGVVGSYNEQFF. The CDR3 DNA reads TGCGCCAGCAGCCTCTCCGGGGTGGTCGGCTCCTACAATGAGCAGTTCTTC.

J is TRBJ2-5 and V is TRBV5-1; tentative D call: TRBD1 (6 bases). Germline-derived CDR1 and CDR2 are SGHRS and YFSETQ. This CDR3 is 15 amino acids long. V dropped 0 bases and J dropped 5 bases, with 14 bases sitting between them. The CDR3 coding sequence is TGCGCCAGCAGCTTGGAGCCTGGACAGTTTGAGACCCAGTACTTC. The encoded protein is CASSLEPGQFETQYF.

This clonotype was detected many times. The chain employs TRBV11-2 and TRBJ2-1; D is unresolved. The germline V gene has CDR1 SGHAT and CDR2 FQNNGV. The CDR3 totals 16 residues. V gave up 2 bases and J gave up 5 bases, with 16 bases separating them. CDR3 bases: TGTGCCAGCAGCTTATGGTTTTTGAACCTAAACAATGAGCAGTTCTTC. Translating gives CASSLWFLNLNNEQFF.

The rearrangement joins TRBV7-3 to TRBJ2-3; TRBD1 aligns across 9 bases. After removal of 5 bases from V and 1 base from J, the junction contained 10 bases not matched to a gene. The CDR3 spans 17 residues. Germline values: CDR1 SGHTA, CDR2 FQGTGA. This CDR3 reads CASSPSLQGAGTDTQYF. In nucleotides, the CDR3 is TGTGCCAGCAGCCCGTCCTTACAGGGGGCCGGCACAGATACGCAGTATTTT.

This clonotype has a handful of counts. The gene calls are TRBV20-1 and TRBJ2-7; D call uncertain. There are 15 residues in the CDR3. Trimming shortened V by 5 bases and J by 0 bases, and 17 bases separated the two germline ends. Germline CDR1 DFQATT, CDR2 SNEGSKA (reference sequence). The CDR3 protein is CSAGPLAVSSYEQYF. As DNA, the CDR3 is TGCAGTGCTGGTCCCTTGGCGGTAAGCTCCTACGAGCAGTACTTC.

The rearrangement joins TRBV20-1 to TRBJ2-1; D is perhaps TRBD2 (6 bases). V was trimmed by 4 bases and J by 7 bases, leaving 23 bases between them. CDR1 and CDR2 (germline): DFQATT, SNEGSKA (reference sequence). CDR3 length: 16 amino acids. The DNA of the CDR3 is TGCAGTGCTAAGGCAGTAACGGGAGTGTTTAGGAATGAGCAGTTCTTC. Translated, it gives CSAKAVTGVFRNEQFF.

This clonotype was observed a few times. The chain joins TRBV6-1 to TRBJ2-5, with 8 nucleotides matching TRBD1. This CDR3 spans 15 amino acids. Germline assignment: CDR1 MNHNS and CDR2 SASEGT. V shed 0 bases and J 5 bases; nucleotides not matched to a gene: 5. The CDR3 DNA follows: TGTGCCAGCAGTGAAGCCCCCCAGGGGGCCGAGACCCAGTACTTC. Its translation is CASSEAPQGAETQYF.

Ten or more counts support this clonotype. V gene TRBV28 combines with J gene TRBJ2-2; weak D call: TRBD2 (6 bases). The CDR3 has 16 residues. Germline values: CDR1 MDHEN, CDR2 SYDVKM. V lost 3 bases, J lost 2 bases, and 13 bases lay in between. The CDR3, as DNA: TGTGCCAGCAGTTTTGGCATTGCGGGAAACACCGGGGAGCTGTTTTTT. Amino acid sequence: CASSFGIAGNTGELFF.

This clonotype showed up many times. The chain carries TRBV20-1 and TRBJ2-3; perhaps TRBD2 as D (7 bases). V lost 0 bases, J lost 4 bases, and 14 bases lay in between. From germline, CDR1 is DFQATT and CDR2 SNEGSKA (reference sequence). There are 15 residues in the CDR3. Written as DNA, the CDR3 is TGCAGTGCTAGAGATTGGGGGGGCCTCCCAGATACGCAGTATTTT. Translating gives CSARDWGGLPDTQYF.

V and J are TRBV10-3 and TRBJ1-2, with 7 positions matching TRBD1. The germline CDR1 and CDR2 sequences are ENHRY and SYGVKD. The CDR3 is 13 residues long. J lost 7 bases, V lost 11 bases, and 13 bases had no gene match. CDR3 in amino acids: CAVFRGVKAGYTF. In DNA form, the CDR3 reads TGTGCCGTATTCAGGGGGGTTAAGGCTGGCTACACCTTC.

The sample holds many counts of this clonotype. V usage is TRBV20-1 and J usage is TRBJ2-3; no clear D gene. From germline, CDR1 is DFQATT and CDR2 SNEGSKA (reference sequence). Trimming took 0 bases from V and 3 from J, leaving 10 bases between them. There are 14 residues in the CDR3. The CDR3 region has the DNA TGCAGTGCTAGAGATAAAACCGAAACAGATACGCAGTATTTT. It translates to CSARDKTETDTQYF.

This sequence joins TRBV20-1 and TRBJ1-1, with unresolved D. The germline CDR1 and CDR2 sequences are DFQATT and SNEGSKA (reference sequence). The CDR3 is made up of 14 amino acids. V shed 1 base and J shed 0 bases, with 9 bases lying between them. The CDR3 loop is CSARADTMNTEAFF. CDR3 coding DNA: TGCAGTGCTAGAGCCGACACAATGAACACTGAAGCTTTCTTT.

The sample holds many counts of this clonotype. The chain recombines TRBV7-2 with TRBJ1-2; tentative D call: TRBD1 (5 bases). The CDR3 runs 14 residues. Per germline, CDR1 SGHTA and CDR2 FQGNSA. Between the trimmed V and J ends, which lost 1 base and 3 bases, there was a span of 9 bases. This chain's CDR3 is CASSLVGADYGYTF. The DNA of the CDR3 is TGTGCCAGCAGCTTAGTTGGGGCGGACTATGGCTACACCTTC.

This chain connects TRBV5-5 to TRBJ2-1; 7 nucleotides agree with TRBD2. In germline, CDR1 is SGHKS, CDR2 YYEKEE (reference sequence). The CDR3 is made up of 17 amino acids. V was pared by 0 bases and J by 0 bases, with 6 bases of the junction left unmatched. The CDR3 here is CASSLGGGDLSYNEQFF. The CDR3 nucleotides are TGTGCCAGCAGCTTGGGGGGGGGAGACCTCTCCTACAATGAGCAGTTCTTC.

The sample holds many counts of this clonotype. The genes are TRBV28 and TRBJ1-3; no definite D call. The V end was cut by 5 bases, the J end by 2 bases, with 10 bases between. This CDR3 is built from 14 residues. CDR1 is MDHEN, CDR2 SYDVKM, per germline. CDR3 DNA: TGTGCCAGCAGTATTACTCCTGCTGGAAACACCATATATTTT. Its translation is CASSITPAGNTIYF.